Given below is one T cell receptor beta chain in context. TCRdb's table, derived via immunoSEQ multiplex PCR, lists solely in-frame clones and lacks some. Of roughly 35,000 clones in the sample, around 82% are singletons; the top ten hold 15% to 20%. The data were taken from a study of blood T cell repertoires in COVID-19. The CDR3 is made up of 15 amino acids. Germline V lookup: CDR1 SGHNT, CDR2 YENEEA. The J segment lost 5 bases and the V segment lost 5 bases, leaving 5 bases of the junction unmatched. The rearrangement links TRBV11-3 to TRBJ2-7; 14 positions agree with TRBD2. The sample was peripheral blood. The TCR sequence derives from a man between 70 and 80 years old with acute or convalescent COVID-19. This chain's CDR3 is CASSQEGLAGDEQYF. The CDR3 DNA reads TGTGCCAGCAGCCAAGAGGGACTAGCGGGAGACGAGCAGTACTTC.